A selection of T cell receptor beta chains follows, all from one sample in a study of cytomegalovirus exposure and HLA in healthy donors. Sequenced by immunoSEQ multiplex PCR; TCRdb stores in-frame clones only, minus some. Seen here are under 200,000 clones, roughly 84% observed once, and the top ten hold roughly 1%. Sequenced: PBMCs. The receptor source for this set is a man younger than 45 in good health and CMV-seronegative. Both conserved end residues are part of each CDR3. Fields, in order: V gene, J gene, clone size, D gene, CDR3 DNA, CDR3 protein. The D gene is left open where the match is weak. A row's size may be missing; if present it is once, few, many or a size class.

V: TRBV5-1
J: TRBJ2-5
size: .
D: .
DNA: TGCGCCAGCAGCTTAACAGACAGCACCCAAGAGACCCAGTACTTC
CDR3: CASSLTDSTQETQYF

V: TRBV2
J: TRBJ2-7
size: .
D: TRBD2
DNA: TGTGCCAGCAAACTAGCGGGGGGGCGCGAGCAGTACTTC
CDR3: CASKLAGGREQYF

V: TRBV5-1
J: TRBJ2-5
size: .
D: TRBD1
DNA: TGCGCCAGCAGCTTGGCGGGACAGGGGGCAAAGGAGACCCAGTACTTC
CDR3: CASSLAGQGAKETQYF

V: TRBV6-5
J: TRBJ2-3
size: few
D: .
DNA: TGTGCCAGCCGACCCGCGGGACAGAATACGCAGTATTTT
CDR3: CASRPAGQNTQYF

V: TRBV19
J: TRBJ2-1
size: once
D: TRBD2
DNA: TGTGCCAGTAGTACCCTAGGACTAGCGGGAAGCGATGAGCAGTTCTTC
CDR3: CASSTLGLAGSDEQFF

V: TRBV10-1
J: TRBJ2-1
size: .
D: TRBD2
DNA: TGCGCCAGCAGTGCCCTAGCGGGGGCCCCAGTCAATGAGCAGTTCTTC
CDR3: CASSALAGAPVNEQFF

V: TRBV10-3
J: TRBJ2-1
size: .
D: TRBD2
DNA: TGTGCCATCAGAGGGACTAGCGGACCAAACAATGAGCAGTTCTTC
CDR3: CAIRGTSGPNNEQFF

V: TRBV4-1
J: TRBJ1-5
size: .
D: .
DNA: TGCGCCAGCAGCGTCCAGGTTGGAGGTCAGCCCCAGCATTTT
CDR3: CASSVQVGGQPQHF

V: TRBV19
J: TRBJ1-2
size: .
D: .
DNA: TGTGCCAGTAGTCGGGGGGTGCTCTATGGCTACACCTTC
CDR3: CASSRGVLYGYTF

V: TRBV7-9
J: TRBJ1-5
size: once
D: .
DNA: TGTGCCAGCAGTTTCGTTCACGGGGGGCAAGAAGTCAGCAATCAGCCCCAGCATTTT
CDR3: CASSFVHGGQEVSNQPQHF

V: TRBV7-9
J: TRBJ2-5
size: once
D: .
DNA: TGTGCCAGCAGCACAGGTGGGACCCAGTACTTC
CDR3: CASSTGGTQYF

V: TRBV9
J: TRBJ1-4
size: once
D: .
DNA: TGTGCCAGCAACCAGGGAGGGGGGAATGAAAAACTGTTTTTT
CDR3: CASNQGGGNEKLFF

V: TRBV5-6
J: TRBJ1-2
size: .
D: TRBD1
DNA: TGTGCCAGCAGCCAGATCGGGCTTCGGACAGGGGGTGGCTACACCTTC
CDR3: CASSQIGLRTGGGYTF

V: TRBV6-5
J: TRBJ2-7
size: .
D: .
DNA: TGTGCCAGCAGTTACAGGCCACCGGGGGATGAGCAGTACTTC
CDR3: CASSYRPPGDEQYF

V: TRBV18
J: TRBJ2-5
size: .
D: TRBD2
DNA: TGTGCCAGCTCGAAGACTAGCGGGAACGAAGAGACCCAGTACTTC
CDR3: CASSKTSGNEETQYF

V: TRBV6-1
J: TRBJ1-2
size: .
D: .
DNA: TGTGCCAGCAGTGAAGCGCTGAGGGGCTACACCTTC
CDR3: CASSEALRGYTF

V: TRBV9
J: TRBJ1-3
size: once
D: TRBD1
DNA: TGTGCCAGCAGCGTAGGGACAGGGTGGGTTTCCTCTGGAAACACCATATATTTT
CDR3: CASSVGTGWVSSGNTIYF

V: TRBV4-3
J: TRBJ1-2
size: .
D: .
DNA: TGCGCCAGCAGCTCAACCGGACAAGTACAGGAATATGGCTACACCTTC
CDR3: CASSSTGQVQEYGYTF

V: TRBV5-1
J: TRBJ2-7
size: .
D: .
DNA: TGCGCCAGCAGCTTTCTGGTTGGACAGCTTTCCTACGAGCAGTACTTC
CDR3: CASSFLVGQLSYEQYF

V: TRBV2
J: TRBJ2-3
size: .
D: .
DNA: TGTGCCAGCAGCGCGGACAGTACAGATACGCAGTATTTT
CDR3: CASSADSTDTQYF

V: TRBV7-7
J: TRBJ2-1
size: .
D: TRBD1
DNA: TGTGCTAGCAGCCTGGGACAGGGTGGTGAGCAGTTCTTC
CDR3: CASSLGQGGEQFF

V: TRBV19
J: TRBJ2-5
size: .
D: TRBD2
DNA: TGTGCCAGTAGTAACGACGGGGGGGCCAAGAAGACCCAGTACTTC
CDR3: CASSNDGGAKKTQYF

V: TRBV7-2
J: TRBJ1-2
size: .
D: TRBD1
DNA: TGTGCCAGCAGCCCCCGACAGGGGCTCAAGTGGACCTTC
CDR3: CASSPRQGLKWTF

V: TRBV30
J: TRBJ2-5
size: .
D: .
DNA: TGTGCCTGGATGGGGAGTCCCCAAGAGACCCAGTACTTC
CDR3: CAWMGSPQETQYF

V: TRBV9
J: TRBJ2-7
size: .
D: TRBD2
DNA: TGTGCCAGCAGCGTAGGTAGCGGGAGGGCCTACGAGCAGTACTTC
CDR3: CASSVGSGRAYEQYF

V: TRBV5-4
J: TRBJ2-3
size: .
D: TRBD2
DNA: TGTGCCAGCTGGGGGGGGACTAGCACAGATACGCAGTATTTT
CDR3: CASWGGTSTDTQYF

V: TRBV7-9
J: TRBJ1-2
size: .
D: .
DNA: TGTGCCAGCAGCTTAGACAGTTCTAACTATGGCTACACCTTC
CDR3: CASSLDSSNYGYTF